This T cell receptor (beta chain) appears in the sequencing data of a study of blood T cell repertoires in COVID-19. Study summary: Sources were T cells, B-cell-depleted T cells, or PBMCs; the material itself was cDNA or gDNA.

Donors in Cohort 3 counted as recovered after two negative PCRs, clearance, or symptom resolution. As originally analysed: Nucleated cell counts were estimated from reference gene primer amplification. The protocol was immunoSEQ multiplex PCR, while the TCRdb copy is restricted to in-frame clones and leaves out a portion. V and J calls and clone size are copied from that table; D and trimming were computed from the DNA. Of around 400,000 clones listed, under 90% were seen once; the top ten hold 1.7%. The source of this sequence is a young woman who had recovered from COVID-19. The sample consisted of PBMCs or T cells enriched from blood (not recorded which).

CDR3 sequence reads: CASSAIRGAEEKLFF. Here the CDR3 DNA reads TGTGCCAGCAGCGCCATTCGGGGGGCGGAGGAAAAACTGTTTTTT. J is TRBJ1-4 and V is TRBV7-2, with D possibly being TRBD1 (6 bases). Germline V gives CDR1 SGHTA, CDR2 FQGNSA. V lost 5 bases and J lost 8, with 18 bases in between. The CDR3 has 15 amino acids.